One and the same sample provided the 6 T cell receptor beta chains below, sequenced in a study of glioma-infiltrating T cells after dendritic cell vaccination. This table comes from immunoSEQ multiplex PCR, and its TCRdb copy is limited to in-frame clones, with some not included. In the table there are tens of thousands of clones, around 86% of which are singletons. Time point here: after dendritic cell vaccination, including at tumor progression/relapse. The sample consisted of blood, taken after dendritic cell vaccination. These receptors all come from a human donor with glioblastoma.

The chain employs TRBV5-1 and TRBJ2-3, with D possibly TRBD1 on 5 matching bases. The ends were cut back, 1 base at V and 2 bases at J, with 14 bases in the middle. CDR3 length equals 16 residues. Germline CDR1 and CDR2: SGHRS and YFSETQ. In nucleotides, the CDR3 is TGCGCCAGCAGCTTGAACCCTCGGACATCCACAGATACGCAGTATTTT. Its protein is CASSLNPRTSTDTQYF.

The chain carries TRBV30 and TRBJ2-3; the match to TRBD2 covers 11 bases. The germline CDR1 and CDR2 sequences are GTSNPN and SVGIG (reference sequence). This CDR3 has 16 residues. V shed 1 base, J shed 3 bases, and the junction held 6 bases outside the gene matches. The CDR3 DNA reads TGTGCCTGGAGTGGCTCTAGCGGGAGGAAGACAGATACGCAGTATTTT. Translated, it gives CAWSGSSGRKTDTQYF. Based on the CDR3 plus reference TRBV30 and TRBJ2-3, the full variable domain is SQTIHQWPATLVQPVGSPLSLECTVEGTSNPNLYWYRQAAGRGLQLLFYSVGIGQISSEVPQNLSASRPQDRQFILSSKKLLLSDSGFYLCAWSGSSGRKTDTQYFGPGTRLTVL.

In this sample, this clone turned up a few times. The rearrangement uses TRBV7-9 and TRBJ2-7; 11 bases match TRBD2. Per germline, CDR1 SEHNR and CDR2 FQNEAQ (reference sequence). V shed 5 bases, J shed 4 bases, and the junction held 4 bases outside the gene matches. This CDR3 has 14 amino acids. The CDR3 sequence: CASSPRLAGYEQYF. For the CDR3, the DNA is TGTGCCAGCAGCCCGAGACTAGCGGGGTACGAGCAGTACTTC.

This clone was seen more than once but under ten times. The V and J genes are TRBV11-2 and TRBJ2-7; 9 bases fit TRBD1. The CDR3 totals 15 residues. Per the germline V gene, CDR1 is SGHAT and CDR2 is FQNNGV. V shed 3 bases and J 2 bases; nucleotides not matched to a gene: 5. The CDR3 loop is CASSFLRDRAYEQYF. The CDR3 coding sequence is TGTGCCAGCAGCTTCCTCCGGGACAGGGCCTACGAGCAGTACTTC.

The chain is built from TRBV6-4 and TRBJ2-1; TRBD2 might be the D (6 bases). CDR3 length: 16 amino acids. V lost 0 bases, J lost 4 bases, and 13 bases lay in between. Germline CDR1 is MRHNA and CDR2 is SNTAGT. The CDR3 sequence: CASSDSAGKGYNEQFF. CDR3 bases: TGTGCCAGCAGTGACTCTGCGGGAAAGGGGTACAATGAGCAGTTCTTC.

CDR3 bases: TGCAGCGTTGAAGATGGAAGGGGAGGGGAGCAGTACTTC. This codes for CSVEDGRGGEQYF. V is TRBV29-1 and J is TRBJ2-7, with TRBD2 matching over 7 bases. Looked up from germline, CDR1 is SQVTM and CDR2 is ANQGSEA. The CDR3 runs 13 residues. Trimming cost V 0 bases and J 7 bases; bases outside gene matches: 6.